This is a list of T cell receptor beta chains from one sample in a study of CD8 T cells in ankylosing spondylitis. TCRdb re-analysed the 5' RACE reads in MiXCR, keeping a single row per CDR3 protein. This repertoire shows under 950,000 distinct CDR3 sequences, roughly 20% found once; its top ten account for under 20%. Sequencing was performed on blood, either unsorted or a sorted T cell fraction (not recorded which). These receptors all come from a male donor with ankylosing spondylitis. The CDR3 runs from the conserved cysteine through the conserved F or W. The D gene is left open where the match is weak. The size of a clone is reported for some rows only, either as once, few or many, or as a class for expanded clones.

V	length	D	size	J	DNA	CDR3
TRBV10-3	15	-	many	TRBJ2-1	TGTGCCATCAGTGAAGCCGCAAGCTCCTACAATGAGCAGTTCTTC	CAISEAASSYNEQFF
TRBV5-1	16	TRBD1	-	TRBJ2-7	TGCGCCAGCAGCTCTTCCGCCGCGACAGGGGCCTACGAGCAGTACTTC	CASSSSAATGAYEQYF
TRBV20-1	16	TRBD2	few	TRBJ2-5	TGCAGTGCCACGGGACTAGCGGGAGGGTCACAAGAGACCCAGTACTTC	CSATGLAGGSQETQYF
TRBV10-3	14	TRBD2	-	TRBJ2-5	TGTGCCATCAGTTCACTAGCGGGGCAAGAGACCCAGTACTTC	CAISSLAGQETQYF
TRBV20-1	14	TRBD2	many	TRBJ2-1	TGCAGTGCTAGCGGGAGGCTCTCCTACAATGAGCAGTTCTTC	CSASGRLSYNEQFF
TRBV11-3	15	-	-	TRBJ2-1	TGTGCCAGCAGCCGCACCACCGGAGGGTACAATGAGCAGTTCTTC	CASSRTTGGYNEQFF
TRBV6-1	15	TRBD1	few	TRBJ2-7	TGTGCCAGCAGTGAAACTGGGACAGGGACCTACGAGCAGTACTTC	CASSETGTGTYEQYF
TRBV6-4	14	-	-	TRBJ2-2	TGTGCCAGCAGTGACGGGAGATCCTCCGGGGAGCTGTTTTTT	CASSDGRSSGELFF
TRBV6-5	15	TRBD1	many	TRBJ2-3	TGTGCCAGCAGTTACGGGGACAGGGGCACAGATACGCAGTATTTT	CASSYGDRGTDTQYF
TRBV29-1	16	TRBD2	few	TRBJ2-5	TGCAGCGTTGAAGGGGGTAGCGGGGGGGCAGAGGAGACCCAGTACTTC	CSVEGGSGGAEETQYF
TRBV6-6	13	-	few	TRBJ2-2	TGTGCCAGCAGCACAGGGTTCGGCGGGGAGCTGTTTTTT	CASSTGFGGELFF